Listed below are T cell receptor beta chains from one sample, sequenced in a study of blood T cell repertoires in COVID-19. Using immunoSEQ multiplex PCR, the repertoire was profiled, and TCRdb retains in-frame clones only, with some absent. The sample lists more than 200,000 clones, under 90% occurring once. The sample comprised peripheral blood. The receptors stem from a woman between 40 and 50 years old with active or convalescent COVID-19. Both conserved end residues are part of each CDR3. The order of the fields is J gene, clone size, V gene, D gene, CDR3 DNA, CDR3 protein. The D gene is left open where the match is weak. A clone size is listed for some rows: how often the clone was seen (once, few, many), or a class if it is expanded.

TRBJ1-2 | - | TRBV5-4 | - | TGTGCCAGCAGCTTTGAGAGGGACTATGGCTACACCTTC | CASSFERDYGYTF
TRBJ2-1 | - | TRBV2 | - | TGTGCCAGCACCTTAAGGGGGGGTGGTGAGCAGTTCTTC | CASTLRGGGEQFF
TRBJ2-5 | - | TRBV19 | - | TGTGCCAGTAGTCCCCGCACCCCTCGGGGAGAGACCCAGTACTTC | CASSPRTPRGETQYF
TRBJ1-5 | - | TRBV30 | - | TGTGCCTGGAGTCAGGGGTACGGGCAGCCCCAGCATTTT | CAWSQGYGQPQHF
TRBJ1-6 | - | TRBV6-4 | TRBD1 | TGTGCCAGCAGGCAACCGGGACAGGAGAATTCACCCCTCCACTTT | CASRQPGQENSPLHF
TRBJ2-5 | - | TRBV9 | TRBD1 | TGTGCCAGCACCCCTTCGACAGGGGGCGTTGAGACCCAGTACTTC | CASTPSTGGVETQYF
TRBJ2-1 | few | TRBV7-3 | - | TGTGCCAGCAGCTTAGGTGGGGGGAATGAGCAGTTCTTC | CASSLGGGNEQFF
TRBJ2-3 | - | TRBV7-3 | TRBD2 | TGTGCCAGCAGCCCAGGACTAGCGGGGGCGGATACGCAGTATTTT | CASSPGLAGADTQYF
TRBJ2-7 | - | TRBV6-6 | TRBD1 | TGTGCCAGCAGTTACTCGGCGACAGGGCATTCCTACGAGCAGTACTTC | CASSYSATGHSYEQYF
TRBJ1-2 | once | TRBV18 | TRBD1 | TGTGCCAGCTCACCACTGGGACAGGGGGCAGACTATGGCTACACCTTC | CASSPLGQGADYGYTF
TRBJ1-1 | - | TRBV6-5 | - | TGTGCCAGCAGTTATCGACAGTTCAAACCTGAAGCTTTCTTT | CASSYRQFKPEAFF
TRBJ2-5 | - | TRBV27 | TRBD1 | TGTGCCAGCAGTCTACGACAGGGGCGCGGGGAGACCCAGTACTTC | CASSLRQGRGETQYF
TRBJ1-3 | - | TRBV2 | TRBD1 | TGTGCCAGCAGTGAAAAGACAGGGGTCTCTGGAAACACCATATATTTT | CASSEKTGVSGNTIYF
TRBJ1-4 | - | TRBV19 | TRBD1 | TGTGCCAGTAGCCTGACAGGGGCTAATGAAAAACTGTTTTTT | CASSLTGANEKLFF
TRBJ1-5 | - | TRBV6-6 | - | TGTGCCAGCGGAACAGCGGATCAGCCCCAGCATTTT | CASGTADQPQHF
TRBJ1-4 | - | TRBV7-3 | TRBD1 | TGTGCCAGCAGCCTCGTCCCGGGACAGGGACGGAATGAAAAACTGTTTTTT | CASSLVPGQGRNEKLFF
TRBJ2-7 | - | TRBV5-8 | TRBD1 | TGTGCCAGCAGCCCTACCGGGACAGGGGCCTACGAGCAGTACTTC | CASSPTGTGAYEQYF
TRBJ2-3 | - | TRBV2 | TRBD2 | TGTGCCAGCAGGGCCCGAGCGGGGGGGCCCGCAGATACGCAGTATTTT | CASRARAGGPADTQYF
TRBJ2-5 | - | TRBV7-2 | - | TGTGCCAGCAGCTTAGTAGGGGGGGTCGGCCAAGAGACCCAGTACTTC | CASSLVGGVGQETQYF
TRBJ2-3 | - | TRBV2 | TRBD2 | TGTGCCAGCAGTGACCTTGGACTAGTTATCCCAGATACGCAGTATTTT | CASSDLGLVIPDTQYF
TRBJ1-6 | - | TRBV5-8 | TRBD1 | TGTGCCAGCAGCTTGCGCAGGGGGAATTCACCCCTCCACTTT | CASSLRRGNSPLHF
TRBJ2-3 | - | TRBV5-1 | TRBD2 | TGCGCCAGCAGCTTGGCCTTCGCGGGAGATGCGGATACGCAGTATTTT | CASSLAFAGDADTQYF
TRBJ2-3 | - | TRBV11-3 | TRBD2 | TGTGCCAGCAGCTCAAGTGGACTAGCCCGGGATACGCAGTATTTT | CASSSSGLARDTQYF
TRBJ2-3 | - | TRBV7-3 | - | TGTGCCAGCAGCCCCCCTGGCACAGATACGCAGTATTTT | CASSPPGTDTQYF
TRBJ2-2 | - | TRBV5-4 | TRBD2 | TGTGCCAGCAGCGCCGGACTAGCGGTGGTAGGCGGGGAGCTGTTTTTT | CASSAGLAVVGGELFF
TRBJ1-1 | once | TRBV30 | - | TGTGCCTGGAGTGTGGGGGGGGGCACTGAAGCTTTCTTT | CAWSVGGGTEAFF
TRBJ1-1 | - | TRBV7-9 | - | TGTGCCAGCAGCTTAGAACGGGTTCAGGGGATGACTGAAGCTTTCTTT | CASSLERVQGMTEAFF
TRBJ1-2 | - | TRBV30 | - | TGTGCCTGGAGTGTAACGGTCTATGGCTACACCTTC | CAWSVTVYGYTF
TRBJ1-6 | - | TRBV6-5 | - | TGTGCCAGTCTCAGGGGAAGGCTTTATGGTTCACCCCTCCACTTT | CASLRGRLYGSPLHF
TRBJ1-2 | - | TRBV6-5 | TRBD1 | TGTGCCAGCAGTCCCGGGACAGCTAACTATGGCTACACCTTC | CASSPGTANYGYTF
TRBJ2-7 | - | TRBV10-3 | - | TGTGCCATCAGTGATTTGTCTCAGGGTAGAGTTCGGGAGCAGTACTTC | CAISDLSQGRVREQYF
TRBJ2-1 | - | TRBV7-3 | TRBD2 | TGTGCCAGCAGCGCGACTAGCGGGAGTGATGAGCAGTTCTTC | CASSATSGSDEQFF
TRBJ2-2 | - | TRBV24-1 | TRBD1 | TGTGCCACAGGGGGACAGGGTTTCACCGGGGAGCTGTTTTTT | CATGGQGFTGELFF
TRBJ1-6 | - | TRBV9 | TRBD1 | TGTGCCAGCAGCGGGGGACAGGTTTCACCCCTCCACTTT | CASSGGQVSPLHF
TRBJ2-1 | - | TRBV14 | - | TGTGCCAGCAGCCAAGCGCTAGGTGATGAGCAGTTCTTC | CASSQALGDEQFF
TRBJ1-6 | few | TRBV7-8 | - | TGTGCCAGCAGGGTACTTCCCAACGACTATAATTCACCCCTCCACTTT | CASRVLPNDYNSPLHF
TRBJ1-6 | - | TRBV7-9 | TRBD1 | TGTGCCAGCAGACCTAACCGGGACAGGGAATCACCCCTCCACTTT | CASRPNRDRESPLHF
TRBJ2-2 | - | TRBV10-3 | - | TGTGCCATCACCCGAGGAGAACGGGACACCGGGGAGCTGTTTTTT | CAITRGERDTGELFF
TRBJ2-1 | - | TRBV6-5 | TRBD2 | TGTGCCAGCACATCCCCCGGGACTAGCGGGAATGAGCAGTTCTTC | CASTSPGTSGNEQFF
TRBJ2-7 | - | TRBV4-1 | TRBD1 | TGCGCCAGCAGCCCCGGATCCGGACAGGGGGGTTACGAGCAGTACTTC | CASSPGSGQGGYEQYF
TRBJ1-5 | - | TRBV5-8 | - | TGTGCCAGCAGCTTGTGGGCAGGGAATCAGCCCCAGCATTTT | CASSLWAGNQPQHF
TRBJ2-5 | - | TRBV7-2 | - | TGTGCCAGCAGCCTAGCTGAGGGAACCTGGGGGCAGGCGACCCAGTACTTC | CASSLAEGTWGQATQYF
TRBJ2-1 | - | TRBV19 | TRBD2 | TGTGCCAGTAGTGCGACTAGCGGGACATTCAATGAGCAGTTCTTC | CASSATSGTFNEQFF
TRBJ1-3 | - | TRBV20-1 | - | TGCAGTGCTTATTCCCTAAACACCATATATTTT | CSAYSLNTIYF
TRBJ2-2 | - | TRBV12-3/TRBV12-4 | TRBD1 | TGTGCCAGCAGCTTGACAGGGTCCGGGGAGCTGTTTTTT | CASSLTGSGELFF
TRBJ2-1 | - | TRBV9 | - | TGTGCCAGCAGCGTAGGTCGGCTTCCTAGCTCCTACAATGAGCAGTTCTTC | CASSVGRLPSSYNEQFF
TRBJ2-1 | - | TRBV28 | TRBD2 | TGTGCCAGCAGTCCCGGACTAGCAATCTACAATGAGCAGTTCTTC | CASSPGLAIYNEQFF
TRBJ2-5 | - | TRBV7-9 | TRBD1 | TGTGCCAGCAGCTCGACAGGGGTTTGGCAAGAGACCCAGTACTTC | CASSSTGVWQETQYF
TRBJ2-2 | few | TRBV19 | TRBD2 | TGTGCCAGTAGTATGAGGGCTAGCGGCGGTAGGGAGCTGTTTTTT | CASSMRASGGRELFF
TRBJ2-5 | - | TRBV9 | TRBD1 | TGTGCCAGCAGCCCCCCCACAGGGGCGTCCGGTGAGACCCAGTACTTC | CASSPPTGASGETQYF
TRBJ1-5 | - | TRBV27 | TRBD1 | TGTGCCAGCAGGATGACCGGGACAGGATATCAGCCCCAGCATTTT | CASRMTGTGYQPQHF
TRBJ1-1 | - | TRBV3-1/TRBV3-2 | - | TGTGCCAGCAGCCAAGGTTTAGTTAACACTGAAGCTTTCTTT | CASSQGLVNTEAFF
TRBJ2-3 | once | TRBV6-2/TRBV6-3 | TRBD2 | TGTGCCAGCAGTTCCTTGCTAGCGGGGGGATCCACAGATACGCAGTATTTT | CASSSLLAGGSTDTQYF
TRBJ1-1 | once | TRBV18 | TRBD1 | TGTGCCAGCTCCCTGGGACAGGGATTTGAAGCTTTCTTT | CASSLGQGFEAFF
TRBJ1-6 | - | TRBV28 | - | TGTGCCGGGGGGGGTCATTATAATTCACCCCTCCACTTT | CAGGGHYNSPLHF
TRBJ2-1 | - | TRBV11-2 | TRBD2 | TGTGCCAGCAGCTCAGGACTAGCGTCGAATGAGCAGTTCTTC | CASSSGLASNEQFF
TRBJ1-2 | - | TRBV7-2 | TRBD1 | TGTGCCAGCAGCTTTCAGGGGGAATACGGCTACACCTTC | CASSFQGEYGYTF
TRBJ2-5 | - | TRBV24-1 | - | TGTGCCACCAGTGATTCCGCGGGGATCTACCAAGAGACCCAGTACTTC | CATSDSAGIYQETQYF
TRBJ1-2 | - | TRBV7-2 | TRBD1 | TGTGCCAGCAGCTATAGGGGGCGGACGAGGGTTGGCTACACCTTC | CASSYRGRTRVGYTF